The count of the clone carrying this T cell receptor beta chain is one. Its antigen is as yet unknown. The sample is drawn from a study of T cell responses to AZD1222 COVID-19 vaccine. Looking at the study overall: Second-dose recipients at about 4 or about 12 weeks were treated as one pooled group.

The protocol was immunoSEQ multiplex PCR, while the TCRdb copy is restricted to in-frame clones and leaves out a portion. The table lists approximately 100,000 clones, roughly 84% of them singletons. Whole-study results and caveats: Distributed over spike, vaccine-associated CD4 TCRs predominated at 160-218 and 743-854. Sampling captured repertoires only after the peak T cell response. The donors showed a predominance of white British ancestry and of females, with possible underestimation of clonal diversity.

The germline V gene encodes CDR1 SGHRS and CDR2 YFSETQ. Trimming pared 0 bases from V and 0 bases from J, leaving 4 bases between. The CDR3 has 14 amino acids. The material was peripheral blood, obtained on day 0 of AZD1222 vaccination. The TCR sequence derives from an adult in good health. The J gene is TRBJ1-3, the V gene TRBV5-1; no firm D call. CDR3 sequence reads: CASSLEFSGNTIYF. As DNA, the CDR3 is TGCGCCAGCAGCTTGGAATTCTCTGGAAACACCATATATTTT.